This entry is about one T cell receptor beta chain. The sample is drawn from a study of blood T cell repertoires in COVID-19. Study-level background: From the United States, Italy and Spain came samples of acute and convalescent COVID-19. Sources were T cells, B-cell-depleted T cells, or PBMCs; the material itself was cDNA or gDNA.

Original processing methods: Quantification of nucleated cells was approximated via reference gene primer amplification. Sequencing was performed with immunoSEQ multiplex PCR; in TCRdb, only in-frame clones are kept and a portion is missing. Clonal size and the V and J genes are those of that table, whereas D and trimming came from the DNA. In the table there are some 70,000 clones, 75% to 85% of which are singletons. Sequenced sample: peripheral blood. The receptor comes from a woman aged 60-75 years with acute or convalescent COVID-19.

The CDR3 DNA reads TGCGCCAGCAGCTTCCCCAGGGAGGGGAGGGCCGGAGGCTACACCTTC. Translating gives CASSFPREGRAGGYTF. The chain employs TRBV5-1 and TRBJ1-2; a possible D gene is TRBD1 (5 bases). Germline CDR1 reads SGHRS; CDR2 reads YFSETQ. The V gene lost 2 bases and the J gene lost 8 bases, with 22 bases spanning the gap. CDR3 size: 16 residues.